The clone carrying this T cell receptor beta chain rates as medium-sized. Its matching antigen is unknown. The time point denotes: roughly 10-day in vitro stimulation with candidate neoantigen peptide 7. Every patient had mismatch repair deficiency by PCR or immunohistochemistry. A roughly ten-day in vitro culture was run per each of about seven reactive peptides. This sample is part of a study of PD-1 blockade in mismatch repair-deficient tumors. Study-wide background: Enrolled about 2013-2017, patients had progressing, pretreated mismatch repair-deficient cancers of 12 to 13 types.

Measured with immunoSEQ multiplex PCR; TCRdb has only the in-frame clones, and not every one. Of nearly 9,000 clones in the sample, 75% to 90% were seen once. Germline-derived CDR1 and CDR2 are SGHNT and YENEEA. Trimming pared 5 bases from V and 0 bases from J, leaving 4 bases between. CDR3 length equals 12 residues. The V and J genes are TRBV11-3 and TRBJ1-1, with unresolved D. The specimen was cells cultured in vitro, collected from a patient treated with pembrolizumab. The clonotype was recovered from an adult with mismatch repair-deficient cancer. The DNA for the CDR3 is TGTGCCAGCAGCCCTATGAACACTGAAGCTTTCTTT. Its translation: CASSPMNTEAFF.